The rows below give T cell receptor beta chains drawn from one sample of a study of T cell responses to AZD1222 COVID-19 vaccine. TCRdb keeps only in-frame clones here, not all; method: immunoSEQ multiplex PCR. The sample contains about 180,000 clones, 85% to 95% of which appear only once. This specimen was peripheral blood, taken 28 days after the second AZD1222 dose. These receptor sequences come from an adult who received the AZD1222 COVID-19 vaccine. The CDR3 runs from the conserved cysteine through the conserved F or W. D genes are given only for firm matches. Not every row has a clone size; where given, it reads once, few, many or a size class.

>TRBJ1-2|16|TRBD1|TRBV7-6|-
CASSSRPSGTGEGYTF
TGTGCCAGCAGCTCACGACCATCCGGGACAGGGGAAGGCTACACCTTC
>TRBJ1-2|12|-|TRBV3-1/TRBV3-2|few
CASSPAGDGYTF
TGTGCCAGCAGCCCTGCCGGGGATGGCTACACCTTC
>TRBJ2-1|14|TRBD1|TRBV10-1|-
CASRAGTGVNEQFF
TGCGCCAGCAGGGCCGGGACAGGGGTCAATGAGCAGTTCTTC
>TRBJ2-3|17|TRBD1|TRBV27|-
CASRQPPRGRGTDTQYF
TGTGCCAGCAGACAACCCCCCAGGGGGCGAGGCACAGATACGCAGTATTTT
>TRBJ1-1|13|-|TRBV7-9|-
CASSFVEGTEAFF
TGTGCCAGCAGCTTCGTGGAGGGGACTGAAGCTTTCTTT
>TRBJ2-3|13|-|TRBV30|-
CAWRQVGTDTQYF
TGTGCCTGGAGGCAAGTGGGCACAGATACGCAGTATTTT
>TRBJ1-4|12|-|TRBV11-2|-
CASSRADEKLFF
TGTGCCAGCAGCAGGGCCGATGAAAAACTGTTTTTT
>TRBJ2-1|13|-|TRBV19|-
CASSIPPYNEQFF
TGTGCCAGTAGTATACCCCCCTACAATGAGCAGTTCTTC
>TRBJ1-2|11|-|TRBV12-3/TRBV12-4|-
CASSFGHGYTF
TGTGCCAGCAGTTTCGGTCATGGCTACACCTTC
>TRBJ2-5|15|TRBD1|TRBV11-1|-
CASSHRTGTEETQYF
TGTGCCAGCAGCCACAGGACAGGGACAGAGGAGACCCAGTACTTC
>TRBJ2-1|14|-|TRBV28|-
CASSPPAGYNEQFF
TGTGCCAGCAGCCCCCCAGCGGGCTACAATGAGCAGTTCTTC
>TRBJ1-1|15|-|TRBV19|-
CASSITAGTNTEAFF
TGTGCCAGTAGTATAACGGCAGGAACGAACACTGAAGCTTTCTTT
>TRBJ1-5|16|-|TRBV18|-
CASSPGGQMREQPQHF
TGTGCCAGCTCACCAGGCGGCCAGATGAGGGAGCAGCCCCAGCATTTT
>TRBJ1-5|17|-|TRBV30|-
CAWSLGPPNRGNQPQHF
TGTGCCTGGAGTTTGGGTCCCCCCAACAGGGGCAATCAGCCCCAGCATTTT
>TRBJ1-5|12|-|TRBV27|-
CASSPRGQPQHF
TGTGCCAGCAGTCCCAGGGGTCAGCCCCAGCATTTT
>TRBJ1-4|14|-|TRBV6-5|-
CASSRQTTNEKLFF
TGTGCCAGCAGCAGACAGACAACTAATGAAAAACTGTTTTTT
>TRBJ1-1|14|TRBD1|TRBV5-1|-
CASSLGTGATEAFF
TGCGCCAGCAGCTTGGGGACAGGGGCCACTGAAGCTTTCTTT
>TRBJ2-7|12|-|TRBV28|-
CASSLRPYEQYF
TGTGCCAGCAGTTTGCGTCCCTACGAGCAGTACTTC
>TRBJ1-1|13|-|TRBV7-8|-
CASSSHAGTEAFF
TGTGCCAGCAGCTCTCACGCCGGGACTGAAGCTTTCTTT
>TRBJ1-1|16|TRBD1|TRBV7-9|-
CASSLRPGQPNTEAFF
TGTGCCAGCAGCTTGAGGCCGGGACAGCCGAACACTGAAGCTTTCTTT
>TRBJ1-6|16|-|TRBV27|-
CASSLWADSYNSPLHF
TGTGCCAGCAGTTTATGGGCGGACTCCTATAATTCACCCCTCCACTTT
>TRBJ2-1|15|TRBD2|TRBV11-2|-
CASSLERASGIEQFF
TGTGCCAGCAGCTTAGAGAGGGCTAGCGGGATTGAGCAGTTCTTC
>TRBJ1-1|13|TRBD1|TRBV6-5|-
CASSQGVNTEAFF
TGTGCCAGCAGCCAGGGGGTGAACACTGAAGCTTTCTTT
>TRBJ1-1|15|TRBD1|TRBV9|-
CASSDATGAHTEAFF
TGTGCCAGCAGCGACGCCACAGGGGCGCACACTGAAGCTTTCTTT
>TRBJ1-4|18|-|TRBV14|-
CASSHMKPGERFNEKLFF
TGTGCCAGCAGCCATATGAAGCCGGGAGAGAGATTTAATGAAAAACTGTTTTTT